These T cell receptor beta chains were read from a single sample in a study of OX40 agonist ivuxolimab in advanced cancers. Generated by immunoSEQ multiplex PCR, the TCRdb table keeps only in-frame clones and is missing some. The sample has some 50,000 clones, around 80% seen once; the top ten hold over 1.5%. This sample comprised CD4+ or CD8+ T cells sorted from blood, obtained in a trial of the OX40 agonist ivuxolimab. These receptors all come from an adult with an advanced solid tumor such as melanoma, head and neck, liver or kidney cancer. The CDR3 runs from the conserved cysteine through the conserved F or W. The D gene is left open where the match is weak. For some rows the clone size is stated as once, few or many, or as a class when expanded; others skip it.

NA	TRBD1	18	TRBV6-1	TRBJ2-7	CASSEVHTGTGGSYEQYF	TGTGCCAGCAGTGAAGTTCACACCGGGACAGGGGGCTCCTACGAGCAGTACTTC
NA	TRBD2	16	TRBV5-5	TRBJ2-1	CASSLAASGSYNEQFF	TGTGCCAGCAGCTTGGCTGCTAGCGGGTCCTACAATGAGCAGTTCTTC
NA	TRBD1	15	TRBV7-8	TRBJ1-4	CASSPSRDRGKKLFF	TGTGCCAGCAGCCCATCCCGGGACAGGGGGAAAAAACTGTTTTTT
NA	TRBD1	15	TRBV15	TRBJ2-5	CATSRESTGVETQYF	TGTGCCACCAGCAGAGAATCGACAGGGGTAGAGACCCAGTACTTC
NA	NA	13	TRBV6-5	TRBJ2-7	CASSFGPSYEQYF	TGTGCCAGCAGTTTTGGCCCCTCCTACGAGCAGTACTTC
NA	NA	14	TRBV7-8	TRBJ2-3	CASSLSLVSDTQYF	TGTGCCAGCAGCTTAAGTCTAGTTTCAGATACGCAGTATTTT
NA	NA	12	TRBV2	TRBJ1-4	CANTRDDGKLFF	TGTGCCAACACCCGGGACGATGGGAAACTGTTTTTT
once	NA	14	TRBV6-1	TRBJ1-3	CASSEIDSGNTIYF	TGTGCCAGCAGTGAAATCGACTCTGGAAACACCATATATTTT
few	NA	14	TRBV7-2	TRBJ2-7	CASSPLADSYEQYF	TGTGCCAGCAGCCCCCTGGCAGATTCCTACGAGCAGTACTTC
medium-sized	NA	13	TRBV7-2	TRBJ2-1	CASSSTGYDEQFF	TGTGCCAGCAGCTCGACGGGATACGATGAGCAGTTCTTC
NA	NA	10	TRBV20-1	TRBJ1-2	CSARESRLTF	TGCAGTGCTAGAGAAAGTAGACTCACCTTC
once	TRBD1	15	TRBV5-1	TRBJ2-7	CASSNLRQGGYEQYF	TGCGCCAGCAGCAACTTACGACAGGGGGGATACGAGCAGTACTTC
NA	NA	16	TRBV4-3	TRBJ2-2	CASSTGAEINTGELFF	TGCGCCAGCAGTACGGGTGCGGAGATAAACACCGGGGAGCTGTTTTTT
NA	NA	15	TRBV7-2	TRBJ1-2	CASSLGPGYNYGYTF	TGTGCCAGCAGCTTAGGGCCAGGGTACAACTATGGCTACACCTTC
NA	TRBD1	13	TRBV10-3	TRBJ2-7	CAISPGGAGEQYF	TGTGCCATCAGTCCAGGGGGCGCGGGGGAGCAGTACTTC
NA	NA	11	TRBV20-1	TRBJ1-2	CSAGSEYGYTF	TGCAGTGCCGGGTCGGAGTATGGCTACACCTTC
NA	TRBD1	18	TRBV4-3	TRBJ2-2	CASSQAPGQGAFPGELFF	TGCGCCAGCAGCCAAGCCCCCGGACAGGGGGCGTTTCCCGGGGAGCTGTTTTTT
few	TRBD2	18	TRBV10-3	TRBJ2-7	CAIMGEAGGAAWEDEQYF	TGTGCCATCATGGGCGAGGCGGGAGGCGCCGCTTGGGAGGACGAGCAGTACTTC
NA	NA	13	TRBV9	TRBJ1-2	CASNGGSYYGYTF	TGTGCCAGCAATGGGGGCTCCTACTATGGCTACACCTTC
NA	NA	15	TRBV28	TRBJ2-7	CASSGVWGGEYEQYF	TGTGCCAGCAGCGGCGTTTGGGGGGGCGAATACGAGCAGTACTTC
NA	TRBD1	17	TRBV7-6	TRBJ1-4	CASSPWTGGRGRQKLFF	TGTGCCAGCAGCCCTTGGACAGGGGGCCGAGGGCGGCAAAAACTGTTTTTT
few	NA	16	TRBV28	TRBJ1-6	CASTPAGGAYNSPLHF	TGTGCCAGCACCCCTGCCGGGGGAGCCTATAATTCACCCCTCCACTTT
NA	TRBD1	16	TRBV25-1	TRBJ1-4	CASSHDRGATNEKLFF	TGTGCCAGCAGTCACGACAGGGGCGCAACTAATGAAAAACTGTTTTTT
few	NA	13	TRBV7-9	TRBJ2-1	CASSPLISASQFF	TGTGCCAGCAGCCCACTAATTTCGGCTAGCCAGTTCTTC
once	NA	11	TRBV20-1	TRBJ2-7	CSARDSYEQYF	TGCAGTGCTAGGGACTCCTACGAGCAGTACTTC
few	NA	13	TRBV7-9	TRBJ1-1	CASSLDTYTEAFF	TGTGCCAGCAGCCTGGACACCTACACTGAAGCTTTCTTT
NA	TRBD1	14	TRBV6-4	TRBJ1-1	CASRRDRGNTEAFF	TGTGCCAGCAGGAGAGACAGGGGGAACACTGAAGCTTTCTTT
NA	TRBD2	19	TRBV6-4	TRBJ2-1	CASSDISGLAGGPRREQFF	TGTGCCAGCAGTGACATCTCGGGACTAGCGGGAGGGCCGAGACGGGAGCAGTTCTTC
NA	NA	15	TRBV5-1	TRBJ2-2	CASSITGEDTGELFF	TGCGCCAGCAGCATAACAGGGGAGGACACCGGGGAGCTGTTTTTT
NA	TRBD2	15	TRBV9	TRBJ2-1	CASSVAPSSSGEQFF	TGTGCCAGCAGCGTAGCCCCTTCTTCTAGCGGCGAGCAGTTCTTC
NA	NA	13	TRBV4-3	TRBJ2-5	CASSPGVEETQYF	TGCGCCAGCAGCCCCGGGGTGGAAGAGACCCAGTACTTC
NA	NA	16	TRBV5-1	TRBJ1-1	CASSLAGAGEVTEAFF	TGCGCCAGCAGCTTGGCCGGGGCAGGGGAGGTCACTGAAGCTTTCTTT
NA	NA	14	TRBV30	TRBJ2-5	CAWSRPGAFETQYF	TGTGCCTGGAGCCGCCCGGGGGCTTTTGAGACCCAGTACTTC
NA	NA	13	TRBV5-4	TRBJ1-2	CASSFGQFYGYTF	TGTGCCAGCAGCTTCGGACAGTTCTATGGCTACACCTTC
NA	TRBD1	15	TRBV7-2	TRBJ2-1	CASSLAGQGYNEQFF	TGTGCCAGCAGCTTAGCCGGACAGGGCTACAATGAGCAGTTCTTC
NA	NA	14	TRBV19	TRBJ1-1	CASSIQTRNTEAFF	TGTGCCAGTAGTATTCAGACTCGGAACACTGAAGCTTTCTTT
NA	TRBD1	14	TRBV4-1	TRBJ2-1	CASRATGFRNEQFF	TGCGCCAGCAGGGCGACAGGGTTCAGAAATGAGCAGTTCTTC
few	TRBD1	15	TRBV5-4	TRBJ2-7	CASSTGTGNWDEQYF	TGTGCCAGCAGCACTGGGACAGGGAATTGGGACGAGCAGTACTTC
few	NA	14	TRBV5-1	TRBJ2-7	CASSLADNSYEQYF	TGCGCCAGCAGCTTGGCGGACAACTCCTACGAGCAGTACTTC
NA	NA	14	TRBV28	TRBJ2-7	CASTGSRFGYEQYF	TGTGCCAGCACGGGTTCTAGGTTCGGGTACGAGCAGTACTTC
NA	NA	13	TRBV5-1	TRBJ2-3	CASSFPDINTQYF	TGCGCCAGCAGCTTCCCAGACATAAATACGCAGTATTTT
NA	NA	13	TRBV13	TRBJ1-1	CASSLYAATEAFF	TGTGCCAGCAGCTTATATGCAGCCACTGAAGCTTTCTTT
NA	NA	13	TRBV5-1	TRBJ2-3	CASRGEITDTQYF	TGCGCCAGCAGAGGGGAAATCACAGATACGCAGTATTTT
NA	NA	15	TRBV9	TRBJ2-3	CASSVGGALTDTQYF	TGTGCCAGCAGCGTGGGCGGGGCCCTCACAGATACGCAGTATTTT
NA	TRBD1	14	TRBV5-8	TRBJ2-7	CASTDTRGNYEQYF	TGTGCCAGCACCGATACCAGGGGGAACTACGAGCAGTACTTC
once	NA	17	TRBV4-1	TRBJ1-1	CASSQGSPRQARTEAFF	TGCGCCAGCAGCCAAGGATCCCCCCGACAGGCAAGGACTGAAGCTTTCTTT
few	NA	15	TRBV11-2	TRBJ2-1	CASSDGSRSYNEQFF	TGTGCCAGCAGCGACGGGAGTAGGTCCTACAATGAGCAGTTCTTC
NA	NA	14	TRBV4-1	TRBJ2-6	CASRGVSGANVLTF	TGCGCCAGCAGGGGAGTCTCTGGGGCCAACGTCCTGACTTTC
NA	TRBD1	16	TRBV7-2	TRBJ1-2	CASSLNLRDRTAGYTF	TGTGCCAGCAGCTTAAACCTACGGGACAGGACTGCCGGCTACACCTTC
few	NA	13	TRBV7-9	TRBJ1-1	CASSLDGTYEAFF	TGTGCCAGCAGCCTGGACGGTACCTATGAAGCTTTCTTT